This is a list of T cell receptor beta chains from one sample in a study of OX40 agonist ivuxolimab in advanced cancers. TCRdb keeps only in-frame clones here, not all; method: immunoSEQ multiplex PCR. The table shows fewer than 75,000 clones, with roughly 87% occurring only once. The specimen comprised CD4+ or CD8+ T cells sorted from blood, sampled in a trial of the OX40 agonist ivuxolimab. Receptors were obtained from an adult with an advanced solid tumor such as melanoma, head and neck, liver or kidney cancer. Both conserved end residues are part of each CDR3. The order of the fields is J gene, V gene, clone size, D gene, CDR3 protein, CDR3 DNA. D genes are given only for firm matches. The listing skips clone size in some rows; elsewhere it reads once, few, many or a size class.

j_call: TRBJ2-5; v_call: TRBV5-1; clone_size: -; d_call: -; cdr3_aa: CASSWGFGETQYF; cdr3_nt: TGCGCCAGCAGTTGGGGCTTCGGGGAGACCCAGTACTTC
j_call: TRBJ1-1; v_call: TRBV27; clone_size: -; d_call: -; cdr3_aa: CASSRGTTTEAFF; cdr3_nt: TGTGCCAGCAGTCGCGGGACGACCACTGAAGCTTTCTTT
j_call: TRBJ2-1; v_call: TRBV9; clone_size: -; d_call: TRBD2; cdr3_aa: CASSARSGLAGDNEQFF; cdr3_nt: TGTGCCAGCAGCGCCCGATCGGGACTAGCAGGCGACAATGAGCAGTTCTTC
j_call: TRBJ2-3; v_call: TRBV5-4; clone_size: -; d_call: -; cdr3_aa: CATIAASTDTQYF; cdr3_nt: TGTGCCACCATAGCGGCTAGCACAGATACGCAGTATTTT
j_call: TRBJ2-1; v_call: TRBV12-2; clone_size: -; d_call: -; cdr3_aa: CASRFWDDNQREDGNEQFF; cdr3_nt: TGTGCAAGTCGCTTTTGGGATGATAACCAGCGGGAGGACGGGAATGAGCAGTTCTTC
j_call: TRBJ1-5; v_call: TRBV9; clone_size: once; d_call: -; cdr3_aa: CASSVGLNQPQHF; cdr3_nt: TGTGCCAGCAGCGTAGGACTCAATCAGCCCCAGCATTTT
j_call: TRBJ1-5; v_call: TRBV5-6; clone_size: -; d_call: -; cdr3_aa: CASSFFGGNQPQHF; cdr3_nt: TGTGCCAGCAGCTTTTTCGGGGGCAATCAGCCCCAGCATTTT
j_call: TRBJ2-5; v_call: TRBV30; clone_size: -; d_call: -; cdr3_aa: CAWSPDSLGETQYF; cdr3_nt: TGTGCCTGGAGTCCGGACAGCCTGGGGGAGACCCAGTACTTC
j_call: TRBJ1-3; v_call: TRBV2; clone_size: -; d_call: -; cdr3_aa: CASIRDSGNTIYF; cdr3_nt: TGTGCCAGCATTAGAGACTCTGGAAACACCATATATTTT
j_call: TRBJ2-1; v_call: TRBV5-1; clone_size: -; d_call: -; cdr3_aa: CASSLDQMGVNEQFF; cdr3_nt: TGCGCCAGCAGCTTAGACCAGATGGGAGTCAATGAGCAGTTCTTC
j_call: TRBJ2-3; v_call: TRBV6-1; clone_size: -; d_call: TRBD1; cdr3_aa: CASRSWDSNTDTQYF; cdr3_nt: TGTGCCAGCAGGAGTTGGGACAGTAACACAGATACGCAGTATTTT
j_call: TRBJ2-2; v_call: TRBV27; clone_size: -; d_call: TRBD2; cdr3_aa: CASRGLAGLPTNTGELFF; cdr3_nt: TGTGCCAGCAGGGGACTAGCGGGACTACCTACGAACACCGGGGAGCTGTTTTTT
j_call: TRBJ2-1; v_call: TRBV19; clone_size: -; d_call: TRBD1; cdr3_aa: CASSGQGSNEQFF; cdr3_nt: TGTGCCAGTAGTGGACAGGGATCCAATGAGCAGTTCTTC
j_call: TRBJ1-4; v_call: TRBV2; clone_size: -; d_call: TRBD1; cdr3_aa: CASRGDRVLTNEKLFF; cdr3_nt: TGTGCCAGCAGAGGGGACAGGGTCCTCACTAATGAAAAACTGTTTTTT
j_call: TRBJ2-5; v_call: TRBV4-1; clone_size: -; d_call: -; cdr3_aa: CASSQRFGQLETQYF; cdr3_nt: TGCGCCAGCAGCCAAAGATTTGGACAGCTAGAGACCCAGTACTTC
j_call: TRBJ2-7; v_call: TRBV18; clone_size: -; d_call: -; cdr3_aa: CASSPQTEQYF; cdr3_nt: TGTGCCAGCTCACCCCAAACCGAGCAGTACTTC
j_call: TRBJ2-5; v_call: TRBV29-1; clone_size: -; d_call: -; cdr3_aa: CSVGGRDGETQYF; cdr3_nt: TGCAGCGTAGGGGGGAGGGATGGGGAGACCCAGTACTTC
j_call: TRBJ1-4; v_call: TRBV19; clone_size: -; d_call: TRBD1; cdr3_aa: CASVGQEYSTNEKLFF; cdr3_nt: TGTGCCAGTGTTGGACAGGAGTATTCAACTAATGAAAAACTGTTTTTT
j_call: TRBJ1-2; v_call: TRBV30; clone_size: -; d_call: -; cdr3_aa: CAWSVNGRGGYTF; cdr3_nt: TGTGCCTGGAGTGTGAACGGACGGGGTGGCTACACCTTC
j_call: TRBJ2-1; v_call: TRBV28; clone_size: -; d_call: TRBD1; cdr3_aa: CASILDRGPYNEQFF; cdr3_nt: TGTGCCAGCATCCTCGACAGGGGGCCCTACAATGAGCAGTTCTTC
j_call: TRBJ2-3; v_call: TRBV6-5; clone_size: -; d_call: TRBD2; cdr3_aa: CASSYQRETDTQYF; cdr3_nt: TGTGCCAGCAGTTACCAGCGGGAAACAGATACGCAGTATTTT
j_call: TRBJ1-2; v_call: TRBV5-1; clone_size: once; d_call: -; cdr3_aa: CASSLLGESGYTF; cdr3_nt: TGCGCCAGCAGCCTGTTAGGGGAGAGTGGCTACACCTTC
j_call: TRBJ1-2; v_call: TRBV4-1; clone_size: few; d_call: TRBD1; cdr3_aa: CASSQTTGEGYGYTF; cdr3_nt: TGCGCCAGCAGCCAGACCACAGGGGAGGGCTATGGCTACACCTTC
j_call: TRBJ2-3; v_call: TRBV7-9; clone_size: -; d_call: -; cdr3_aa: CASSLASSRTDTQYF; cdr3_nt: TGTGCCAGCAGCTTAGCTTCCTCCCGCACAGATACGCAGTATTTT
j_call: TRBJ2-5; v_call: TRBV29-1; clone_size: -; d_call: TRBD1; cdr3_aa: CSAAGGMETQYF; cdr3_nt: TGCAGCGCTGCAGGGGGAATGGAGACCCAGTACTTC
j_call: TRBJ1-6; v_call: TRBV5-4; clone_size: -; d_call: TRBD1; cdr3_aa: CASSLGQGALHF; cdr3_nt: TGTGCCAGCAGCCTAGGACAGGGGGCCCTCCACTTT
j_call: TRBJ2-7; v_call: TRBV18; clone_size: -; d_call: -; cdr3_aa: CASSAPGVSYEQYF; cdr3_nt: TGTGCCAGCTCAGCACCAGGGGTTTCCTACGAGCAGTACTTC
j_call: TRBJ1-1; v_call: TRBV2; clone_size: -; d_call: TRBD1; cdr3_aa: CASRGQVDTEAFF; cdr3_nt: TGTGCCAGCAGGGGACAGGTAGACACTGAAGCTTTCTTT
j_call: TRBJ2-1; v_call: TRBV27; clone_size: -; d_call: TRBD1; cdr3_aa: CASRLEDRGYNEQFF; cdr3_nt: TGTGCCAGCAGATTGGAGGACAGGGGCTACAATGAGCAGTTCTTC
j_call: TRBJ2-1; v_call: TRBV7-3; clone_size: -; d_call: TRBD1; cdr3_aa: CASSLQGALDEQFF; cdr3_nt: TGTGCCAGCAGCTTACAGGGGGCCCTGGATGAGCAGTTCTTC
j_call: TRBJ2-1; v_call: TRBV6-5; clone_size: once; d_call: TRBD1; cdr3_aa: CASSSTGGVDEQFF; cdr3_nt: TGTGCCAGCAGTTCTACAGGGGGCGTAGATGAGCAGTTCTTC
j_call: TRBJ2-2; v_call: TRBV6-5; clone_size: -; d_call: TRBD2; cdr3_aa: CATGGGSNTGELFF; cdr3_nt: TGTGCCACGGGAGGGGGATCGAACACCGGGGAGCTGTTTTTT
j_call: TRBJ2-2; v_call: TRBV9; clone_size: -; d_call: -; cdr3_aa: CASSAGPNTGELFF; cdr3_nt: TGTGCCAGCAGCGCGGGACCCAACACCGGGGAGCTGTTTTTT
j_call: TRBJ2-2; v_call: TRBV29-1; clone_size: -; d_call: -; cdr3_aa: CSVVPILPPGELFF; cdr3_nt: TGCAGCGTTGTACCAATCCTACCGCCCGGGGAGCTGTTTTTT
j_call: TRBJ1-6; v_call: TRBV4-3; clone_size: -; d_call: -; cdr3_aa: CASSQGTNSPLHF; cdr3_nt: TGCGCCAGCAGCCAAGGGACTAATTCACCCCTCCACTTT
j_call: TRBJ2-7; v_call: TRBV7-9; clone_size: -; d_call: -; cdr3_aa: CASSAGQQTYEQYF; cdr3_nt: TGTGCCAGCAGCGCCGGACAGCAGACCTACGAGCAGTACTTC
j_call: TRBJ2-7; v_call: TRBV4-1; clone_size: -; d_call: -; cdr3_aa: CASSRTSYEQYF; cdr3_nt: TGCGCCAGCAGCCGCACATCCTACGAGCAGTACTTC
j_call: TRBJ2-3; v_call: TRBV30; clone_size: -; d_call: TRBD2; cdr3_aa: CAWRSGGRASDTQYF; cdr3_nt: TGTGCCTGGAGATCGGGCGGGAGGGCCTCAGATACGCAGTATTTT
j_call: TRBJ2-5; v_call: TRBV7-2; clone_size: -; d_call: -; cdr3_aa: CASSSGGLAETQYF; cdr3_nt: TGTGCCAGCAGCTCGGGGGGCCTTGCTGAGACCCAGTACTTC
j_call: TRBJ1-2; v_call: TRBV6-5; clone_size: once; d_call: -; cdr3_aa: CASSPQGLGGYTF; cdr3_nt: TGTGCCAGCAGCCCCCAGGGGTTGGGTGGCTACACCTTC
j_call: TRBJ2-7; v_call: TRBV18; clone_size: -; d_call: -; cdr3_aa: CASSPGSKYEQYF; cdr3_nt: TGTGCCAGCTCACCGGGGAGTAAGTACGAGCAGTACTTC
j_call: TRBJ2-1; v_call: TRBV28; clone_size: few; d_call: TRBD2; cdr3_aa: CASSSPRRSGTSSYNEQFF; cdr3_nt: TGTGCCAGCAGTTCCCCTAGGAGGAGCGGGACGAGCTCCTACAATGAGCAGTTCTTC
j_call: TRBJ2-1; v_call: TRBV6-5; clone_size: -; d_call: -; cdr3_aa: CASSVGSWANEQFF; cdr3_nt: TGTGCCAGCAGTGTGGGGTCGTGGGCGAATGAGCAGTTCTTC
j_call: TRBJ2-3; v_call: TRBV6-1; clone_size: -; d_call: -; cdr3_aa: CASRRVTDTQYF; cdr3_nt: TGTGCCAGCCGGCGTGTGACAGATACGCAGTATTTT
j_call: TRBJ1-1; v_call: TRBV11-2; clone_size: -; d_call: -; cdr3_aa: CASRRGRDTEAFF; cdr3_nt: TGTGCCAGCAGGAGGGGGAGGGACACTGAAGCTTTCTTT
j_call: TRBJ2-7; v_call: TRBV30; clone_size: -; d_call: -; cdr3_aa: CAWSKTAGGYEQYF; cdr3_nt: TGTGCCTGGAGTAAGACTGCCGGTGGGTACGAGCAGTACTTC
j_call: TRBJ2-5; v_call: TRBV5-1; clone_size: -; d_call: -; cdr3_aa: CASSLEGTETQYF; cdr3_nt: TGCGCCAGCAGCTTGGAGGGTACGGAGACCCAGTACTTC
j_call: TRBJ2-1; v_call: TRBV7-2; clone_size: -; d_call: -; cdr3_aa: CASSLIYNEQFF; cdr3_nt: TGTGCCAGCAGCTTAATCTACAATGAGCAGTTCTTC
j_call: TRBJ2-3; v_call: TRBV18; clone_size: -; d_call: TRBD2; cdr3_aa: CASTRLAGGSTDTQYF; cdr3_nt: TGTGCCAGCACAAGGCTAGCGGGAGGAAGCACAGATACGCAGTATTTT
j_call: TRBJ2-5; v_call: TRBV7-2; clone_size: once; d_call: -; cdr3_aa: CASSLDYQETQYF; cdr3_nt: TGTGCCAGCAGCTTAGACTACCAAGAGACCCAGTACTTC
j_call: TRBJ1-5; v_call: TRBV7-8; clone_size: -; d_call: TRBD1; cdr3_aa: CASSFGAGGQPQHF; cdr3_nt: TGTGCCAGCAGCTTCGGGGCAGGGGGTCAGCCCCAGCATTTT
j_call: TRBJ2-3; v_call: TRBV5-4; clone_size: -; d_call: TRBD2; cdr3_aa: CASSDGGLAGTDTQYF; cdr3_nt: TGTGCCAGCAGCGATGGAGGACTAGCGGGAACAGATACGCAGTATTTT